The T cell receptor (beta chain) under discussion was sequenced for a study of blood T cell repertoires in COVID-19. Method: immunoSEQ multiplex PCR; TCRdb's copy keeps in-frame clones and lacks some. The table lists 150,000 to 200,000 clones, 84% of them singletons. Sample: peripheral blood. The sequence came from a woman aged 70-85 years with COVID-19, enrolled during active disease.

CDR3 residues: CASADPSAKTSSYEQYF. The CDR3 region has the DNA TGTGCCAGCGCTGACCCTAGCGCAAAGACTAGCTCCTACGAGCAGTACTTC. This chain uses TRBV28 with TRBJ2-7, with D possibly TRBD2 on 6 matching bases. CDR1 and CDR2 from the germline V gene are MDHEN and SYDVKM. Trimming removed 8 bases at V and 0 bases at J, with 23 bases between. This CDR3 spans 17 amino acids.